Many counts were recorded for the clone carrying this TCR beta chain. Its antigen is not identified. Researchers prepared the TCRbeta library using unique molecular identifiers, the study reports. TCRdb fed the PCR reads into MiXCR, producing one record per CDR3 protein. The sample shows 200,000 or so distinct CDR3 sequences, about 6% of them seen only once. V trimming: 3 bases; J trimming: 3 bases; junction bases outside the gene matches: 3. The CDR3 extends over 14 amino acids. These data come from a study of T-cell reconstitution after alpha-beta-depleted transplantation in children. Whole-study results and caveats: There were some patients whose high TCRbeta diversity at day 60 came from surviving recipient T cells and thymic progenitors. At around two months after transplant, the alpha-beta T cells were reportedly derived from several hundred expanded clones that came from non-depleted graft cells.

This sample comprised PBMCs, obtained before TCRalphabeta/CD19-depleted stem cell transplant. The receptor was isolated from a girl less than two years old with combined immunodeficiency, due to receive a stem cell transplant. The genes are TRBV12-3 or TRBV12-4 and TRBJ2-5, with 8 positions matching TRBD2. The CDR3 loop is CASSFVLAEETQYF. The CDR3 bases are TGTGCCAGCAGTTTCGTACTAGCGGAAGAGACCCAGTACTTC.